This T cell receptor beta chain was recovered during a study of T cells in Graves' hyperthyroidism and ophthalmopathy (dated by TCRdb to the late 2010s). Turning to the overall study: Peripheral blood was sampled at the time of initial diagnosis, prior to any treatment. To identify distinguishing TCR V-J signatures, a discovery cohort of about a hundred patients was used, comprising some 43 with Graves' ophthalmopathy and some 60 with stable Graves' hyperthyroidism. Prospective prediction of ophthalmopathy was tested in an independent validation cohort of 18 to 20 hyperthyroidism patients and 17 patients who later progressed to ophthalmopathy. The 100 or so discovery patients were randomly split 7:3 into training and test sets. The study also compared thyroid tissue and blood T-cell repertoires from 6 or 7 Graves' hyperthyroidism patients. Once sampling was done, hyperthyroidism patients were given methimazole at a starting dose of 30 mg daily, whereas ophthalmopathy patients were given high-dose intravenous methylprednisolone. The paper reports TCR Vbeta CDR3 sequencing of roughly 140 peripheral blood samples: under 45 ophthalmopathy, over 70 hyperthyroidism and around 17 progressor patients. Results the study describes overall, beyond this receptor: Blood samples also contained most of the expanded thyroid clonotypes (frequency above 0.001), which suggests that blood repertoires may reflect thyroid immune responses. No statistical method was used to set the sample size in advance, and investigators knew the group allocation. Ophthalmopathy was separated from stable hyperthyroidism by a 13 V-J signature model, with around 90% sensitivity and roughly 84% specificity obtained in cross-validation and 80%/75% obtained in testing. During validation, the model predicted progression to ophthalmopathy a median of about 5.9 months ahead of onset, with around 65% sensitivity and roughly 75% specificity.

A total of 14 residues make up the CDR3, ends included. The retained sequence is limited to the CDR3, 42 bases, with the frame set at the first base. V sheds 1 base and J sheds 1 base, leaving 7 bases between their ends. Ophthalmopathy patients had moderately to severely active disease, Clinical Activity Score of at least 3, NOSPECS grade of at least 4, and duration under 3 months. Any patient with an uncontrolled infection, another autoimmune disease, pregnancy or lactation was excluded. Diagnoses were established on the basis of clinical symptoms, serum thyroxine and TRAb, thyroid ultrasound, and orbital computed tomography. Ficoll-Paque density gradient centrifugation was used to isolate PBMCs from around 10 ml of fresh peripheral blood. Trizol reagent was used to extract total RNA, and RNA quality was then checked on an Agilent 2100 Bioanalyzer. Ten or more counts support this clonotype. Which antigen it targets is not known. The final CDR3 position lacks the conserved phenylalanine or tryptophan, pointing to a likely read error.

The TCR beta CDR3 regions were amplified from the RNA transcripts. For the first round of RT-PCR on the TCR CDR3, the HTBI primer set was used together with the Qiagen OneStep RT-PCR kit. Libraries were constructed in a second round of multiplex PCR, after which size selection and purification were performed. The libraries were sequenced on an Illumina HiSeq2000 using paired-end 100 bp reads. As for the original processing: SOAPnuke was used to process the raw data, throwing out any read that contained adapters or uncalled bases, had a mean Phred below 15, or lacked an exact constant-primer or identifier match. COPE v1.2.5 was used to merge the high-quality paired reads, and each unique nucleotide sequence was defined as a clonotype. MiTCR v1.1 was used to align clonotypes to the IMGT TRBV, TRBD and TRBJ reference segments. The analysis was restricted to V-J combinations with a frequency above 0.0001, which together covered 99% to 99.2% of the repertoires. The TCS score was defined as the ratio of F50 (clonal expansion) to E x V (chaos), calculated using BLOSUM62-based TCRdist between CDR3 peptides within each V-J. Welch's t-statistics and random forest reduced several hundred V-J features to around 14, which were used in a naive Bayes classifier (R e1071). Clones were called with MiXCR by TCRdb after fastp trimmed the public reads at Q25, and only in-frame beta chains were retained. One record per CDR3 amino acid sequence lists the most common genes and DNA. What appears here as the V and J calls and clone size reflects TCRdb's work, not the paper's. The table for this sample lists 500,000 to 650,000 distinct CDR3 sequences; around 13% of them were counted only once. The ten biggest clones cover about an eighth of the sample.

Material for sequencing was blood. The clonotype was recovered from a woman aged 50 to 60 with Graves' ophthalmopathy. The rearranged segments are TRBV12-3 or TRBV12-4 and TRBJ1-1; TRBD1 is perhaps the D gene, given 5 matching bases. The CDR3 has the sequence CASSLGGGNTEAFS. The sequenced DNA: TGTGCCAGCAGTTTAGGCGGGGGGAACACTGAAGCTTTCTCT.